Following are 4 T cell receptor beta chains from one sample sequenced in a study of CD8 T cells in Susac syndrome. RNA amounts of about 0.5 to 1 ug underwent reverse transcription with random hexamers. Via MiXCR, TCRdb re-called the immunoSEQ multiplex PCR reads, giving one row per CDR3 protein. The sample holds about 300,000 distinct CDR3 sequences, approximately 90% seen once. The sequenced sample was CD8+ T cells from PBMCs. The receptors were gathered from a human donor with multiple sclerosis.

The chain couples TRBV4-3 to TRBJ2-7; D is undetermined. CDR3 size: 15 residues. CDR1 LGHNA and CDR2 YSLEER come from the germline V gene. V shed 0 bases and J shed 0 bases, with 9 bases lying between them. The CDR3 sequence is CASSQEGSVSYEQYF. CDR3 coding DNA: TGCGCCAGCAGCCAAGAGGGGTCAGTCTCCTACGAGCAGTACTTC.

The V call is TRBV5-5, the J call TRBJ2-7; no firm D call. CDR1 SGHKS and CDR2 YYEKEE come from the germline V gene (reference sequence). V lost 5 bases, J lost 0 bases, and 6 bases lay in between. The CDR3 runs to 12 residues. DNA for the CDR3: TGTGCCAGCAGAACGAGCTCCTACGAGCAGTACTTC. It is translated as CASRTSSYEQYF.

V gene TRBV18 combines with J gene TRBJ1-6; D may be TRBD1 (5 bases). Per germline, CDR1 KGHSH and CDR2 LQKENI. This CDR3 is built from 17 residues. V shed 2 bases and J shed 2 bases, with 13 bases lying between them. The CDR3 DNA is TGTGCCAGCTCACCAGCCGGTGGGGCACCCTATAATTCACCCCTCCACTTT. Protein product: CASSPAGGAPYNSPLHF.

This clonotype occurred a few times. The chain couples TRBV2 to TRBJ2-7; a possible D gene is TRBD1 (5 bases). CDR1 SNHLY and CDR2 FYNNEI come from the germline V gene. The CDR3 runs to 12 residues. V was cut by 10 bases and J by 1 base, with 11 bases left in between. The CDR3 loop is CAKGVSSYEQYF. The CDR3 nucleotides are TGTGCCAAAGGGGTTAGTTCCTACGAGCAGTACTTC.